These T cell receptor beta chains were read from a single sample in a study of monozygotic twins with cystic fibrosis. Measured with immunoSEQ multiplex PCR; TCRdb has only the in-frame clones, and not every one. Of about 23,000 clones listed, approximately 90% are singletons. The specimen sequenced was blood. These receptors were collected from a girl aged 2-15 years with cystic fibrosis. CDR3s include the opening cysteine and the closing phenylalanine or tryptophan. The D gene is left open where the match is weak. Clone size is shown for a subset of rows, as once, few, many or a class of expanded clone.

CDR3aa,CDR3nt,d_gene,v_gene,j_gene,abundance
CASSRQITGGRTEAFF,TGTGCCAGCAGCCGACAAATTACAGGGGGAAGGACTGAAGCTTTCTTT,TRBD1,TRBV5-4,TRBJ1-1,.
CASSLAAGTGGGEQYF,TGTGCCAGCAGCTTAGCCGCCGGGACAGGGGGCGGCGAGCAGTACTTC,TRBD1,TRBV11-2,TRBJ2-7,.
CASSTDTLGNGEQYF,TGTGCCAGCAGCACGGACACGTTAGGAAATGGGGAGCAGTACTTC,.,TRBV6-5,TRBJ2-7,.
CASSWGGDGYTF,TGTGCCAGCAGTTGGGGGGGAGATGGCTACACCTTC,.,TRBV9,TRBJ1-2,.
CASSLDMNTEAFF,TGTGCCAGCAGCTTAGACATGAACACTGAAGCTTTCTTT,.,TRBV7-9,TRBJ1-1,.
CASSRRTGSEKLFF,TGCGCCAGCAGCCGGAGAACAGGGTCTGAAAAACTGTTTTTT,.,TRBV4-3,TRBJ1-4,.
CAISRAGTEAFF,TGTGCCATCAGTCGGGCGGGCACTGAAGCTTTCTTT,.,TRBV10-3,TRBJ1-1,once
CASIGTGTYEQYF,TGTGCCAGCATAGGGACAGGGACCTACGAGCAGTACTTC,TRBD1,TRBV6-5,TRBJ2-7,.
CASSIGGFSPLHF,TGTGCCAGTAGTATAGGGGGCTTTTCACCCCTCCACTTT,.,TRBV19,TRBJ1-6,.
CTSSDWAGLADTQYF,TGCACCAGCAGTGATTGGGCGGGGTTGGCAGATACGCAGTATTTT,.,TRBV10-2,TRBJ2-3,few
CASRPQGRNYGYTF,TGTGCCAGCAGACCACAGGGTCGGAACTATGGCTACACCTTC,.,TRBV6-5,TRBJ1-2,.
CASSQMDMERGSTEAFF,TGCGCCAGCAGCCAAATGGATATGGAGAGGGGTTCGACTGAAGCTTTCTTT,.,TRBV4-1,TRBJ1-1,.
CASKVAGHTDTQYF,TGTGCCAGCAAGGTAGCGGGACACACAGATACGCAGTATTTT,TRBD2,TRBV7-9,TRBJ2-3,.
CSATRGQGVGANVLTF,TGCAGCGCGACGAGAGGACAGGGGGTAGGGGCCAACGTCCTGACTTTC,TRBD1,TRBV29-1,TRBJ2-6,.
CASSQDGTAYQPQHF,TGCGCCAGCAGCCAAGATGGGACAGCCTATCAGCCCCAGCATTTT,TRBD1,TRBV4-1,TRBJ1-5,.
CASSQDFQGPRTKNIQYF,TGTGCCAGCAGCCAAGATTTTCAGGGGCCCCGGACCAAAAACATTCAGTACTTC,.,TRBV4-2,TRBJ2-4,.
CASSIASGASTDTQYF,TGTGCCAGCAGCATCGCTAGCGGGGCTAGCACAGATACGCAGTATTTT,TRBD2,TRBV11-3,TRBJ2-3,.
CASSWIGRKNTGELFF,TGTGCCAGCAGCTGGATTGGAAGGAAGAACACCGGGGAGCTGTTTTTT,.,TRBV7-2,TRBJ2-2,.
CASSLGSGNNEKLFF,TGTGCCAGCAGCTTAGGGTCGGGAAATAATGAAAAACTGTTTTTT,.,TRBV7-2,TRBJ1-4,.
CASSPGDRAFGETQYF,TGTGCCAGCAGCCCGGGGGACAGGGCCTTTGGGGAGACCCAGTACTTC,TRBD1,TRBV7-2,TRBJ2-5,.
CASSYGQGGVYNEQFF,TGTGCCAGCAGTTATGGGCAGGGGGGGGTCTACAATGAGCAGTTCTTC,.,TRBV6-5,TRBJ2-1,.
CSVVAALMNTEAFF,TGCAGCGTTGTGGCAGCTCTTATGAACACTGAAGCTTTCTTT,.,TRBV29-1,TRBJ1-1,.
CASSPRTSGSYEQYF,TGTGCCAGCTCACCGAGGACTAGCGGCTCCTACGAGCAGTACTTC,TRBD2,TRBV18,TRBJ2-7,few
CASSRTRQGVLQGYTF,TGCGCCAGCAGCCGGACCCGACAGGGAGTTTTACAGGGCTACACCTTC,TRBD1,TRBV5-1,TRBJ1-2,.
CASSLGQNSYLNTEAFF,TGCGCCAGCAGCTTGGGGCAGAACTCCTATCTGAACACTGAAGCTTTCTTT,.,TRBV5-1,TRBJ1-1,.
CASSSLDRGNTEAFF,TGTGCCAGCAGTTCCCTCGACAGGGGGAACACTGAAGCTTTCTTT,TRBD1,TRBV27,TRBJ1-1,.
CASRGDRGTSVKGYTF,TGCGCCAGCAGAGGGGACAGGGGAACTTCTGTGAAGGGCTACACCTTC,TRBD1,TRBV4-3,TRBJ1-2,once
CASVSFGETQYF,TGCGCCAGCGTCTCTTTTGGAGAGACCCAGTACTTC,.,TRBV10-1,TRBJ2-5,.
CASNRQGADTEAFF,TGTGCCAGCAACCGACAGGGGGCGGACACTGAAGCTTTCTTT,TRBD1,TRBV6-5,TRBJ1-1,once
CASSLLVGNTGELFF,TGTGCCAGCAGCTTATTAGTCGGCAACACCGGGGAGCTGTTTTTT,.,TRBV7-2,TRBJ2-2,.
CASSLTPGPLLF,TGTGCCAGCAGCTTAACCCCCGGCCCGCTACTATTT,.,TRBV7-9,TRBJ1-3,.
CASSSGGEQFF,TGTGCCAGCAGTAGCGGGGGGGAGCAGTTCTTC,TRBD2,TRBV6-5,TRBJ2-1,.
CASSLGQGNQPQHF,TGTGCCAGCAGTTTAGGCCAGGGAAATCAGCCCCAGCATTTT,.,TRBV28,TRBJ1-5,.
CASSYRGQNNSPLHF,TGTGCCAGCAGTTATAGGGGACAGAATAATTCACCCCTCCACTTT,TRBD1,TRBV6-5,TRBJ1-6,.
CASSEGTVDSPLHF,TGCGCCAGCAGTGAGGGGACAGTGGATTCACCCCTCCACTTT,TRBD1,TRBV10-1,TRBJ1-6,.
CASSEADGSGYQPQHF,TGTGCCAGCAGTGAAGCAGATGGCAGCGGTTATCAGCCCCAGCATTTT,.,TRBV6-1,TRBJ1-5,.
CASSPETGIPNYGYTF,TGCGCCAGCAGCCCCGAGACAGGGATCCCTAACTATGGCTACACCTTC,TRBD1,TRBV4-1,TRBJ1-2,.
CASSSGLNYEQYF,TGTGCCAGCTCATCAGGACTGAACTACGAGCAGTACTTC,.,TRBV18,TRBJ2-7,.
CASSSDRPPAATF,TGTGCCAGCAGTTCCGACAGACCCCCGGCCGCCACCTTC,.,TRBV6-5,TRBJ1-2,few
CSVEDPLASGSYNEQFF,TGCAGCGTTGAAGATCCCTTGGCTAGCGGTTCCTACAATGAGCAGTTCTTC,TRBD2,TRBV29-1,TRBJ2-1,.
CASSWDSRFVRSEAFF,TGTGCCAGCAGCTGGGACAGCCGCTTTGTGAGGTCTGAAGCTTTCTTT,TRBD1,TRBV7-8,TRBJ1-1,once
CASSHMKNTGELFF,TGCGCCAGCAGCCATATGAAGAACACCGGGGAGCTGTTTTTT,.,TRBV4-3,TRBJ2-2,.
CAISEQVPSYNSPLHF,TGTGCCATCAGTGAGCAGGTACCCTCCTATAATTCACCCCTCCACTTT,.,TRBV10-3,TRBJ1-6,.
CATARSRGGSQPQHF,TGTGCCACCGCAAGGTCCAGGGGGGGTTCTCAGCCCCAGCATTTT,TRBD1,TRBV28,TRBJ1-5,.
CASSYYFSRLSYEQYF,TGTGCCAGCAGTTATTACTTTTCTAGGTTGTCCTACGAGCAGTACTTC,.,TRBV6-9,TRBJ2-7,.
CASSHRTLNYNSPLHF,TGTGCCAGCTCACACCGGACCCTAAATTATAATTCACCCCTCCACTTT,.,TRBV18,TRBJ1-6,.
CASSQDQHYEQYF,TGCGCCAGCAGCCAAGATCAGCATTACGAGCAGTACTTC,.,TRBV4-3,TRBJ2-7,.
CASGTGASYGYTF,TGTGCCAGCGGAACCGGGGCCTCCTATGGCTACACCTTC,.,TRBV9,TRBJ1-2,.
CSVLGTGVGTEAFF,TGCAGCGTCCTCGGCACAGGGGTGGGCACTGAAGCTTTCTTT,TRBD1,TRBV29-1,TRBJ1-1,few
CASSPALAGGHETQYF,TGTGCCAGCTCACCCGCCCTAGCGGGGGGGCATGAGACCCAGTACTTC,TRBD2,TRBV18,TRBJ2-5,.
CASSGTAPYEQYF,TGTGCCAGCTCGGGGACTGCACCCTACGAGCAGTACTTC,.,TRBV6-1,TRBJ2-7,.
CASSLNMGGSSGLFF,TGTGCCAGCAGCTTAAATATGGGCGGATCATCGGGGCTGTTTTTT,.,TRBV7-2,TRBJ2-2,once
CASSLAGKNTGELFF,TGTGCCAGCAGCTTAGCGGGAAAAAACACCGGGGAGCTGTTTTTT,.,TRBV11-3,TRBJ2-2,.
CASSLGDNRGWFF,TGTGCCAGCAGCTTAGGGGACAACAGGGGTTGGTTCTTC,TRBD1,TRBV7-9,TRBJ2-1,once
CASSLRTGGFLDTGELFF,TGTGCCAGTAGTCTAAGGACAGGGGGCTTTTTGGACACCGGGGAGCTGTTTTTT,TRBD1,TRBV19,TRBJ2-2,.
CSVAPGTSYGYTF,TGCAGCGTCGCACCCGGGACTTCCTATGGCTACACCTTC,.,TRBV29-1,TRBJ1-2,.
CASRTGADGYTF,TGTGCCAGCCGGACAGGGGCGGATGGCTACACCTTC,TRBD1,TRBV9,TRBJ1-2,.
CASSLAFAGSYNEQFF,TGTGCCAGCAGCTTAGCGTTTGCGGGATCCTACAATGAGCAGTTCTTC,.,TRBV7-2,TRBJ2-1,.